These T cell receptor beta chains were read from a single sample in a study of blood T cell repertoires in COVID-19. Assay: immunoSEQ multiplex PCR; the TCRdb copy retains only in-frame clones and omits some. The sample lists about 250,000 clones; nearly 90% were seen once. The source material was PBMCs or T cells enriched from blood (not recorded which). These receptors came from a woman in her 30s with acute COVID-19. The CDR3 runs from the conserved cysteine through the conserved F or W. The D gene is left open where the match is weak. Clone size is given for some rows only: seen once, a few or many times, or a class if the clone is expanded.

j_call	clone_size	v_call	d_call	cdr3_aa	cdr3_nt
TRBJ1-3	-	TRBV5-1	TRBD1	CASSLGGQGVSGNTIYF	TGCGCCAGCAGCTTGGGGGGACAGGGGGTTTCTGGAAACACCATATATTTT
TRBJ1-6	-	TRBV7-9	TRBD1	CASSLGTVLNSPLHF	TGTGCCAGCAGCCTAGGGACAGTCCTTAATTCACCCCTCCACTTT
TRBJ2-7	-	TRBV10-3	TRBD1	CAINTGQAESEQYF	TGTGCCATCAATACGGGACAGGCGGAATCCGAGCAGTACTTC
TRBJ2-5	-	TRBV19	-	CASSIQVSGETQYF	TGTGCCAGTAGTATACAGGTCAGCGGGGAGACCCAGTACTTC
TRBJ2-5	-	TRBV5-8	TRBD2	CASSSVLAGVEAGETQYF	TGTGCCAGCAGCTCGGTACTAGCGGGGGTGGAGGCGGGAGAGACCCAGTACTTC
TRBJ1-4	-	TRBV9	-	CASSVAGTQGEKLFF	TGTGCCAGCAGCGTAGCCGGGACCCAGGGGGAAAAACTGTTTTTT
TRBJ1-6	-	TRBV10-2	-	CASMPGGSSYNSPLHF	TGCGCCAGCATGCCCGGGGGGAGCTCCTATAATTCACCCCTCCACTTT
TRBJ1-2	-	TRBV12-3/TRBV12-4	-	CASSQAWGYTF	TGTGCCAGCTCGCAGGCGTGGGGCTACACCTTC
TRBJ1-2	few	TRBV21-1	-	CASTIFSDREELYGYTF	TGTGCCAGCACGATATTTTCGGACAGGGAGGAACTCTATGGCTACACCTTC
TRBJ2-1	-	TRBV11-2	TRBD1	CASTAGQGGINEQFF	TGTGCCAGCACCGCGGGACAGGGGGGTATCAATGAGCAGTTCTTC
TRBJ2-3	-	TRBV25-1	TRBD1	CASSEYADRGSTDTQYF	TGTGCCAGCAGTGAATATGCGGACAGGGGAAGCACAGATACGCAGTATTTT
TRBJ2-7	-	TRBV27	-	CASSFAGADEQYF	TGTGCCAGCAGTTTTGCAGGGGCGGACGAGCAGTACTTC
TRBJ2-1	-	TRBV18	TRBD1	CASSQGTGGHNEQFF	TGTGCCAGCTCACAGGGGACAGGTGGGCACAATGAGCAGTTCTTC
TRBJ2-1	-	TRBV5-1	-	CASSLAGGPDNEQFF	TGCGCCAGCAGCTTGGCCGGGGGGCCCGACAATGAGCAGTTCTTC
TRBJ2-5	-	TRBV7-9	-	CASSHRWGSKEETQYF	TGTGCCAGCAGCCACCGTTGGGGCAGCAAAGAAGAGACCCAGTACTTC